The subject of this entry is one TCR beta chain. Antigen: not known. This sample is drawn from a study of cytomegalovirus exposure and HLA in healthy donors. 60 Vbeta and 13 Jbeta primers were used in PCR. Sequencing used immunoSEQ multiplex PCR; TCRdb keeps in-frame clones, though not all of them. The sample lists 150,000 or so clones; around 80% were seen once. The length of the CDR3 is 14 residues. Trimming took off 7 bases at V and 5 bases at J, with 15 bases between the two ends. Germline CDR1 reads MDHEN; CDR2 reads SYDVKM. Points from the study as a whole: TCR beta chains numbering approximately 150 were designated cytomegalovirus-associated. Researchers reported in a later analysis that a missense DCLRE1C variant was tied to TCR beta V- and J-gene trimming.

The sequenced material came from PBMCs. This rearrangement joins TRBV28 to TRBJ2-1; perhaps TRBD1 as D (5 bases). This receptor was identified in a man aged 18 to 35 in good health and CMV-seropositive. The CDR3 coding sequence is TGTGCCAGCAAGGGGTCAGGCCACAACAATGAGCAGTTCTTC. It specifies CASKGSGHNNEQFF.